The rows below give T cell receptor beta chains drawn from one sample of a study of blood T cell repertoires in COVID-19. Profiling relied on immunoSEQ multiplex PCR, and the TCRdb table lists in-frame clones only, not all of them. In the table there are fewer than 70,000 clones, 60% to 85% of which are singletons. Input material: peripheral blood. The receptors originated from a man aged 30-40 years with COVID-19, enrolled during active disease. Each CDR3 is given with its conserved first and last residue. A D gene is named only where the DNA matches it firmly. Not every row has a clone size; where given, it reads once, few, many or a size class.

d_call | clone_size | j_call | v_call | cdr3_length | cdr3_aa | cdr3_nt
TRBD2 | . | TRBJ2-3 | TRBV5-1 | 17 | CASSGGLAGQSTDTQYF | TGCGCCAGCAGCGGAGGACTAGCGGGACAATCCACAGATACGCAGTATTTT
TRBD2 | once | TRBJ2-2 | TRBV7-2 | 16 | CASSSGTSGLTGELFF | TGTGCCAGCAGCTCAGGGACTAGCGGCCTCACCGGGGAGCTGTTTTTT
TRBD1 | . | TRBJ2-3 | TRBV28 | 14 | CASSPRTGLDTQYF | TGTGCCAGCAGCCCCCGGACAGGGTTAGATACGCAGTATTTT
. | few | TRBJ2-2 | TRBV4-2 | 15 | CASSQENGGTGELFF | TGTGCCAGCAGCCAAGAAAACGGAGGGACCGGGGAGCTGTTTTTT
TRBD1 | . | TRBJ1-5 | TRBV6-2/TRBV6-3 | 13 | CASSGTGIRPQHF | TGTGCCAGCAGCGGGACAGGGATTCGGCCCCAGCATTTT
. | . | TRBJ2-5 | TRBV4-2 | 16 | CASSQAAAAGQETQYF | TGTGCCAGCAGCCAAGCTGCCGCGGCGGGACAAGAGACCCAGTACTTC
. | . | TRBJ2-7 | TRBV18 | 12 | CASSPGGNEQYF | TGTGCCAGCTCCCCCGGCGGCAACGAGCAGTACTTC
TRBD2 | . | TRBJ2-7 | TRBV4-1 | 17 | CASSHGLAGSNSYEQYF | TGCGCCAGCAGCCACGGACTAGCGGGATCTAATTCCTACGAGCAGTACTTC
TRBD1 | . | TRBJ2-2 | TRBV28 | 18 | CASSSPLLGQGPTGELFF | TGTGCCAGCAGTTCCCCTCTTTTGGGACAGGGGCCCACCGGGGAGCTGTTTTTT
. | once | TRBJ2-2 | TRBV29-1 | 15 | CSVEQQDTNTGELFF | TGCAGCGTTGAGCAACAGGATACGAACACCGGGGAGCTGTTTTTT
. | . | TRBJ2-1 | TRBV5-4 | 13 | CASSPSGHNEQFF | TGTGCCAGCAGCCCGTCAGGTCACAATGAGCAGTTCTTC
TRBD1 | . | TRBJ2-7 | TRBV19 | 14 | CASSPGTGGYEQYF | TGTGCCAGTAGTCCCGGGACAGGGGGCTACGAGCAGTACTTC
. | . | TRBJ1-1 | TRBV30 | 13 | CAWTLTGSTEAFF | TGTGCCTGGACCCTTACAGGGAGCACTGAAGCTTTCTTT
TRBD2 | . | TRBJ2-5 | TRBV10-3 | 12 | CATEGGGETQYF | TGTGCCACCGAGGGCGGGGGGGAGACCCAGTACTTC
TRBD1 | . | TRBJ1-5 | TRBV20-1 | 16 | CSASLFGDRVDQPQHF | TGCAGTGCTAGTCTTTTCGGGGACAGGGTGGATCAGCCCCAGCATTTT
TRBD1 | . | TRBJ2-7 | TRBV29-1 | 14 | CSVVGTGGYYEQYF | TGCAGCGTTGTAGGCACAGGGGGGTACTACGAGCAGTACTTC
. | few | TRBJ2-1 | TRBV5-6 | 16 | CASSPKSGTYDNEQFF | TGTGCCAGCAGCCCAAAAAGTGGGACATACGACAATGAGCAGTTCTTC
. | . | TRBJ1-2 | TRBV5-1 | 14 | CASSVGSADYGYTF | TGCGCCAGCAGCGTAGGGAGTGCGGACTATGGCTACACCTTC
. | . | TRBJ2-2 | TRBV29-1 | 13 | CSVDQSNTGELFF | TGCAGCGTTGACCAATCGAACACCGGGGAGCTGTTTTTT
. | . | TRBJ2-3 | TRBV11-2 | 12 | CASRRFTDTQYF | TGTGCCAGTAGGAGATTCACAGATACGCAGTATTTT
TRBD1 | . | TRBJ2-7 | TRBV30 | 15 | CAWSEGQPLEREQYF | TGTGCCTGGAGTGAGGGACAGCCTCTGGAACGAGAGCAGTACTTC
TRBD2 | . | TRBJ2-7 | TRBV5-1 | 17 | CASSFVGGKAATYEQYF | TGCGCCAGCAGCTTCGTCGGGGGGAAGGCTGCTACCTACGAGCAGTACTTC
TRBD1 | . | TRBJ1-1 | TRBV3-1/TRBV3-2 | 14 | CASSQRDRSTEAFF | TGTGCCAGCAGCCAGCGGGACAGGAGCACTGAAGCTTTCTTT
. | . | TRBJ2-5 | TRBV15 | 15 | CATSRGSGAGETQYF | TGTGCCACCAGCAGAGGCTCCGGTGCCGGGGAGACCCAGTACTTC
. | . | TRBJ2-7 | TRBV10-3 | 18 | CAISEGRTGSFLSYEQYF | TGTGCCATCAGCGAGGGCCGTACCGGGTCCTTCCTCTCCTACGAGCAGTACTTC
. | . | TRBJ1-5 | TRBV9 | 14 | CASSVGEGNQPQHF | TGTGCCAGCAGCGTAGGAGAAGGCAATCAGCCCCAGCATTTT
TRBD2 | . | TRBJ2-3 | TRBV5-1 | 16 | CASSRNSGGAADTQYF | TGCGCCAGCAGCCGGAATAGCGGGGGGGCTGCAGATACGCAGTATTTT
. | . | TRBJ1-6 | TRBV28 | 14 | CASSSIGDHSPLHF | TGTGCCAGCAGCTCCATAGGGGATCACTCACCCCTCCACTTT
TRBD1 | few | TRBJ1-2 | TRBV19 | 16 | CASSLWTGRPPYGYTF | TGTGCCAGTAGTCTCTGGACAGGCCGGCCCCCCTATGGCTACACCTTC
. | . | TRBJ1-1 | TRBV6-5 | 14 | CASSRTASATEAFF | TGTGCCAGCTCGAGGACAGCTTCTGCCACTGAAGCTTTCTTT
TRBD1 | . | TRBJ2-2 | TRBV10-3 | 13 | CAVGTGNTGELFF | TGTGCCGTCGGGACAGGGAACACCGGGGAGCTGTTTTTT
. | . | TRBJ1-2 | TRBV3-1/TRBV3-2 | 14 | CASSQGAANYGYTF | TGTGCCAGCAGCCAAGGGGCAGCTAACTATGGCTACACCTTC
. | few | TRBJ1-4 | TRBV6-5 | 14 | CASRSGGGKGKLFF | TGTGCCAGCAGGTCGGGGGGGGGCAAGGGAAAACTGTTTTTT
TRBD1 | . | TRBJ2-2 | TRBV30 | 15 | CAWRHGQGVTGELFF | TGTGCCTGGAGGCACGGACAGGGAGTTACCGGGGAGCTGTTTTTT
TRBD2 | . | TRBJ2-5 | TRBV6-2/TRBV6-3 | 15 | CASSVNAGGQETQYF | TGTGCCAGCAGTGTAAACGCGGGGGGCCAAGAGACCCAGTACTTC
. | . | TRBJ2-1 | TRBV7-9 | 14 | CASSPWTTGNEQFF | TGTGCCAGCAGCCCCTGGACTACTGGGAATGAGCAGTTCTTC
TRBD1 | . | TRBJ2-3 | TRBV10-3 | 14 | CAIRGQGGTDTQYF | TGTGCCATCAGGGGACAGGGAGGCACAGATACGCAGTATTTT
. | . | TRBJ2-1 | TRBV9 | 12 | CASSGGLNEQFF | TGTGCCAGCAGCGGCGGGCTCAATGAGCAGTTCTTC
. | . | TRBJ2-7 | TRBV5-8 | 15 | CASSLAGIGTYEQYF | TGTGCCAGCAGCCTGGCAGGGATTGGGACCTACGAGCAGTACTTC
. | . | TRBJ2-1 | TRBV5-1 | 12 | CASSLEGREQFF | TGCGCCAGCAGCTTAGAGGGAAGGGAGCAGTTCTTC
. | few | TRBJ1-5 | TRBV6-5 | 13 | CASSRTQQGPQHF | TGTGCCAGCAGCCGTACGCAACAGGGGCCCCAGCATTTT
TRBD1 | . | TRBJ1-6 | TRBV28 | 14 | CASRTGGRDSPLHF | TGTGCCAGCAGAACAGGGGGAAGGGATTCACCCCTCCACTTT
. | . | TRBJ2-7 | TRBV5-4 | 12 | CVVGSESYEQYF | TGTGTTGTAGGGAGCGAGTCCTACGAGCAGTACTTC
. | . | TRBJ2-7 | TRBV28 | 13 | CASSLTGLDEQYF | TGTGCCAGCAGTTTAACAGGGTTGGACGAGCAGTACTTC
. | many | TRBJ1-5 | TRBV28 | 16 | CASSSISGNQNQPQHF | TGTGCCAGCAGTTCGATCTCAGGGAATCAAAATCAGCCCCAGCATTTT
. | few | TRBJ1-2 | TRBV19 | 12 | CASSIGKYGYTF | TGTGCCAGTAGTATCGGGAAGTATGGCTACACCTTC
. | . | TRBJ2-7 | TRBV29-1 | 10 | CSVGHIEQYF | TGCAGCGTTGGGCACATCGAGCAGTACTTC
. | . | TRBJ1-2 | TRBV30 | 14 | CAWSHAGTIYGYTF | TGTGCCTGGAGTCATGCCGGGACAATTTATGGCTACACCTTC
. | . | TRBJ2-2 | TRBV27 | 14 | CASSRTGDTGELFF | TGTGCCAGCAGCCGAACAGGAGACACCGGGGAGCTGTTTTTT
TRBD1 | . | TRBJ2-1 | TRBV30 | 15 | CAWSAGQGVYNEQFF | TGTGCCTGGAGTGCCGGACAGGGGGTTTACAATGAGCAGTTCTTC
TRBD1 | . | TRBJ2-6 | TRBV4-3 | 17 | CASSQGRTGAGANVLTF | TGCGCCAGCAGCCAAGGCCGGACAGGGGCTGGGGCCAACGTCCTGACTTTC
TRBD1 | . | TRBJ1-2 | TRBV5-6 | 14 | CASSSGQVSYGYTF | TGTGCCAGCAGCTCCGGACAGGTGAGCTATGGCTACACCTTC